This T cell receptor (beta chain) was obtained from a study of control samples from healthy donors and cancer patients. TCRdb's table, derived via immunoSEQ multiplex PCR, lists solely in-frame clones and lacks some. In the table there are 68,000 or so clones, about 83% of which are singletons. Per germline, CDR1 MNHEY and CDR2 SVGAGI. The V end was cut by 8 bases, the J end by 7 bases, with 11 bases between. The CDR3 loop spans 11 amino acids. The source is a man in his sixties in good health. The chain joins TRBV6-5 to TRBJ1-2; D is possibly TRBD1 (5 bases). Sequencing was carried out using blood. The CDR3 coding sequence is TGTGCCAGCCGGGGGGGTCCTGGCTACACCTTC. Protein: CASRGGPGYTF.